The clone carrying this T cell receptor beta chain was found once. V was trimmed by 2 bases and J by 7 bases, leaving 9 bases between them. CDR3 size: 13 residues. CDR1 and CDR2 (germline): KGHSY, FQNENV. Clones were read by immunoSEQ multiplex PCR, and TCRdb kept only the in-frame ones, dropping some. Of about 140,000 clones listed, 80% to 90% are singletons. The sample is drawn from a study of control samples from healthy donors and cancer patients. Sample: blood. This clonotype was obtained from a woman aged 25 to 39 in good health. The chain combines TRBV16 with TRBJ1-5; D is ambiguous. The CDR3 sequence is CASSQTLGQPQHF. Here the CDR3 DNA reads TGTGCCAGCAGCCAAACCCTAGGCCAGCCCCAGCATTTT.